This T cell receptor beta chain was captured by sequencing in a study of shared clonotypes between healthy human individuals. For the study at large: Aged 18 to 49, the donors were a couple of women and a few men.

Overall study findings and caveats: The small donor group covered limited genetic and exposure diversity.

This clone has a single count. No antigen is known for it. Germline CDR1 KGHSH, CDR2 LQKENI. The V and J ends lost 3 bases and 4 bases respectively, with 16 bases between them. This CDR3 has 16 amino acids. The authors ran unsorted PBMC replicate PCRs on about 300 ng DNA, 30,000 or so T cell genomes. Assay used: immunoSEQ multiplex PCR; TCRdb lists only in-frame clones, some missing. The repertoire holds 450,000 to 650,000 clones, with roughly four fifths as singletons. This sequence originates from a woman in her 40s in good health. Some clones in this sample may be carry-over from other donors' samples. What was sequenced was PBMCs. The chain joins TRBV18 to TRBJ2-1, with D possibly being TRBD2 (6 bases). CDR3 sequence (DNA): TGTGCCAGCTCACCGCAGACTAGGCTCCGTTACAATGAGCAGTTCTTC. This gives the protein CASSPQTRLRYNEQFF.